This section outlines one TCR beta chain sequence together with its context. TCRdb's table, derived via immunoSEQ multiplex PCR, lists solely in-frame clones and lacks some. The data contain about 300,000 clones, approximately 84% of them singletons. The data belong to a study of blood T cell repertoires in COVID-19. Looked up from germline, CDR1 is LGHDT and CDR2 is YNNKEL (reference sequence). The length of the CDR3 is 17 residues. The trim removed 3 bases at V and 4 bases at J, leaving 8 bases unmatched. The sample consisted of peripheral blood. The sequence was obtained from a human donor with COVID-19, enrolled during active disease. The donor label of this sample is uncertain. V usage is TRBV3-1 (or the pseudogene TRBV3-2) and J usage is TRBJ2-1; TRBD2 agrees at 11 bases. DNA of the CDR3: TGTGCCAGCAGCCAGGGAGTAGCGGGAGGGCCTTACAATGAGCAGTTCTTC. The encoded protein is CASSQGVAGGPYNEQFF.